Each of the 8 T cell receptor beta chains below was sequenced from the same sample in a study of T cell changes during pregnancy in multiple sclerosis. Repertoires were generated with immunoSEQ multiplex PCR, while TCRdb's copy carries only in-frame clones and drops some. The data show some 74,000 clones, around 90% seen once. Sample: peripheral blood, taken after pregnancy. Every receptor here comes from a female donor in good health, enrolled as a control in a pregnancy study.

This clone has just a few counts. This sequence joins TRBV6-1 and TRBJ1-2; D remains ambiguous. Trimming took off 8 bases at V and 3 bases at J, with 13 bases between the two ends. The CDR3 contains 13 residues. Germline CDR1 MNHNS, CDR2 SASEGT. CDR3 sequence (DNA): TGTGCCAGCTTGGAGGGAACGGACTATGGCTACACCTTC. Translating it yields CASLEGTDYGYTF.

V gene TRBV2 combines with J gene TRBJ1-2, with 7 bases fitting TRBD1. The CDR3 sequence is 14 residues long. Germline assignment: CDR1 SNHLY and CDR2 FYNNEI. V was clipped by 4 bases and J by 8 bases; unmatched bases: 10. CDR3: CASSGTRQGYGYTF. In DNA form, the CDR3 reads TGTGCCAGCAGTGGCACGAGACAGGGCTACGGCTACACCTTC.

The CDR3, as DNA: TGTGCCAGCAGCGTAGAACAGGGGGGCACTGAAGCTTTCTTT. This sequence encodes CASSVEQGGTEAFF. The J gene is TRBJ1-1, the V gene TRBV9, with 8 bases fitting TRBD1. V gave up 0 bases and J gave up 4 bases; unmatched junction bases: 2. Germline CDR1 reads SGDLS; CDR2 reads YYNGEE. The CDR3 totals 14 residues.

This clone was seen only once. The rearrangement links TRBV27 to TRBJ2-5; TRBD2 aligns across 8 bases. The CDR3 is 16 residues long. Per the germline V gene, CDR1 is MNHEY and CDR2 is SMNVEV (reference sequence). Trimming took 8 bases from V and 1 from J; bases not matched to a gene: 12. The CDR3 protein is CASSIFAGGLQETQYF. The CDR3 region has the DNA TGTGCCAGCTCCATCTTCGCGGGAGGCCTCCAAGAGACCCAGTACTTC.

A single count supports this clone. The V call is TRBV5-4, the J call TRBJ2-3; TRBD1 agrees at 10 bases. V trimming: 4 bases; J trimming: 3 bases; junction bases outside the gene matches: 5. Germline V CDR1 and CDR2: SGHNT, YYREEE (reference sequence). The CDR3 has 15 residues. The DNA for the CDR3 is TGTGCCAGCAGCCCTCGGACAGGGGGGACAGATACGCAGTATTTT. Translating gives CASSPRTGGTDTQYF.

CDR3 sequence: CASSYLRNTGELFF. Here the CDR3 DNA reads TGTGCCAGCAGTTACCTCAGGAACACCGGGGAGCTGTTTTTT. J is TRBJ2-2 and V is TRBV6-5; unclear D gene. Germline values: CDR1 MNHEY, CDR2 SVGAGI. CDR3 length equals 14 residues. V lost 2 bases and J 1 base, leaving 5 bases between the germline ends.

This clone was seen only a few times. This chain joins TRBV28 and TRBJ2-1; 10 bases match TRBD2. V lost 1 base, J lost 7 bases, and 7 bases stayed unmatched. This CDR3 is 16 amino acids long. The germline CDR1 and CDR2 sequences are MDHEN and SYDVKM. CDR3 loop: CASSLLGLAGVNEQFF. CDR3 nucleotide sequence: TGTGCCAGCAGTTTATTGGGGCTAGCGGGGGTAAATGAGCAGTTCTTC.

Written as DNA, the CDR3 is TGTGCCAGCAGCCAGAAGACAGGGGGGGATGGCTACACCTTC. The encoded protein is CASSQKTGGDGYTF. V and J are TRBV7-8 and TRBJ1-2, with 9 bases matching TRBD1. Trimming cost V 5 bases and J 6 bases; bases outside gene matches: 7. Per germline, CDR1 SGHVS and CDR2 FQNEAQ. The CDR3 extends over 14 amino acids.